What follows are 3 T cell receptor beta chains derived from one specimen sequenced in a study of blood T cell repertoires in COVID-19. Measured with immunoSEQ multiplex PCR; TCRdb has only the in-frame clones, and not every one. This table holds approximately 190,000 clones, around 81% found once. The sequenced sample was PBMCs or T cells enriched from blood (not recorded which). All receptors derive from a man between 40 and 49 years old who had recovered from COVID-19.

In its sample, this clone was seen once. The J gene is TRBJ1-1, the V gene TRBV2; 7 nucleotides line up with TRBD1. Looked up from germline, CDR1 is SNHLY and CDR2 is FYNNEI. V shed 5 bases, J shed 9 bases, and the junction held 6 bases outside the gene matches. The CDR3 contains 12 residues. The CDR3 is CASSYRDSKAFF. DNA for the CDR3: TGTGCCAGCAGTTACCGGGACAGCAAAGCTTTCTTT.

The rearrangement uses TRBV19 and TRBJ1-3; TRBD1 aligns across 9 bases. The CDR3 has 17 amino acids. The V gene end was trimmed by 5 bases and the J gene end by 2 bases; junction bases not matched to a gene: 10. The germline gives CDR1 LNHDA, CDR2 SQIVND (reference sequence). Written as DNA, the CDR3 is TGTGCCAGTAGTGCGTATCCGGGACAGGGAACTGGAAACACCATATATTTT. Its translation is CASSAYPGQGTGNTIYF.

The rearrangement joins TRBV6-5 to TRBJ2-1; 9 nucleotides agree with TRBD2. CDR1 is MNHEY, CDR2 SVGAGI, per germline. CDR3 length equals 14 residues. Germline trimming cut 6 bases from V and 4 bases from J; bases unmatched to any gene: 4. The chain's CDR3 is CASSSGGYYNEQFF. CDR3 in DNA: TGTGCCAGCAGCAGCGGGGGGTATTACAATGAGCAGTTCTTC.